The present entry profiles one TCR beta chain with its context. Its antigen remains unidentified. No much larger clone is present one base from it, and per-base qualities are unavailable. From cysteine to phenylalanine, the CDR3 is 16 amino acids long. CDR3 DNA only is kept here, 48 bases in frame from base 1. CDR1 and CDR2 are read off the germline V gene as KGHSH and LQKENI. The junction shows trimming of 1 base on V and 1 base on J, plus 13 bases between the germline ends. Patients with autoimmune disease history or receiving systemic immunosuppression were excluded from the trial. In every dose cohort, peripheral blood was drawn for TCR sequencing at baseline, cycle 4 day 1, and cycle 7 day 1. The samples were taken from a phase I, first-in-human, multicenter, open-label dose-escalation trial of ivuxolimab. Adults with locally advanced or metastatic head and neck squamous cell, hepatocellular, melanoma or renal cell carcinoma were enrolled in the trial. CD4+ and CD8+ T cells were sorted separately from peripheral blood before TCR sequencing.

These data belong to a study of OX40 agonist ivuxolimab in advanced cancers. Describing the broader study: Ivuxolimab was an agonistic, fully human IgG2 monoclonal antibody directed against OX40 (CD134), a costimulatory receptor. Intravenous ivuxolimab was administered to patients every 2 weeks at six dose levels: 0.01, 0.1, 0.3, 1.5, 3 and 10 mg/kg. Of the roughly 52 dose-escalation patients, hepatocellular carcinoma was present in about 20, melanoma in some 15, renal cell carcinoma in 9 and head and neck cancer in 9. In the dose-escalation cohort, 70% to 85% of patients were male, and the mean age was approximately 55 years, with a range of about 23 to 85. Prior anti-PD-1, anti-PD-L1 or anti-CTLA-4 therapy was permitted, and checkpoint inhibitors had been received by around 39% of dose-escalation patients. Partial responses occurred in three dose-escalation patients, of whom one had hepatocellular carcinoma and two had cutaneous melanoma. Peripheral TCRbeta sequencing was intended to test whether TCR sequence diversity was altered and clonal T-cell expansion was caused by ivuxolimab. The paper reports the monotherapy dose-escalation portion (N = 52 patients) of the phase I ivuxolimab trial.

The investigation overall reported the following: At doses of 0.1 to 3.0 mg/kg, clonal expansion of both CD4+ and CD8+ T cells in blood was seen between baseline and week 6. Low levels of normalized T-cell clonal expansion were also seen in some patients who did not respond. Antigen specificity was not determined for the clonally expanded peripheral T cells. After ivuxolimab, more expanded clones were found on average in CD8+ T cells than in CD4+ T cells. Partial responders in the 0.1-3.0 mg/kg groups had among the lowest normalized peripheral clonal expansion, especially among CD8+ T cells.

Genomic DNA was extracted from sorted cells for sequencing of the TCRbeta CDR3 region. The immunoSEQ Assay was used to sequence the TCRbeta CDR3 regions. Here the immuneACCESS table is served through TCRdb, limited to in-frame sequences with V and J called. Missing clones are a known gap in these copies; in checked studies unresolved V genes cover under half, and the rest lacks a known reason. The sample contains 21,000 or so clones, 70% to 85% of them found a single time. Clones ranked in the top ten supply 30% to 35% of the sample. The origin of this receptor is an adult with an advanced solid tumor such as melanoma, head and neck, liver or kidney cancer. Recombination joined TRBV18 with TRBJ1-1, with the D gene uncertain. Sequencing was performed on CD4+ or CD8+ T cells sorted from blood, taken in a trial of the OX40 agonist ivuxolimab. The CDR3 region: CASSPLPQDPNTEAFF. The DNA sequence is TGTGCCAGCTCACCACTTCCTCAGGACCCGAACACTGAAGCTTTCTTT.